This TCR beta chain is drawn from a study of molecular identifiers for immune sequencing clone quantification. Overall study findings and caveats: Clonotypes surpassing 20 RNA copies contained over 99% of effector molecules, versus under 1% in naive cells.

TCRdb used MiXCR to reprocess the PCR reads, holding one entry per CDR3 protein. The repertoire holds 88,000 or so distinct CDR3 sequences, 21% seen once, with approximately 0.99% in the top ten. CDR3 length: 15 residues. V shed 5 bases and J 4 bases; nucleotides not matched to a gene: 10. The V gene's germline CDR1 is SGHVS and CDR2 FNYEAQ. This clonotype was counted only a few times. The target antigen is unknown. The sorting of naive CD8 T cells used the CD8+CD4-CCR7+CD45RA+ phenotype. The clonotype comes from a human donor in good health. Some libraries in this study had Jurkat cell RNA spiked in. The sample taken for sequencing was naive CD8+ T cells from blood, with Jurkat cell RNA spiked in. Subset indicated: FACS-sorted CD8+CD4-CCR7+CD45RA+ naive T cells. V is TRBV7-6 and J is TRBJ2-7; TRBD1 matches at 8 bases. CDR3 nucleotide sequence: TGTGCCAGCAGCGGTAGCGGACAGGGCGCTTACGAGCAGTACTTC. As protein: CASSGSGQGAYEQYF.